This TCR beta chain comes out of a study of low-dose radiotherapy and immunotherapy resistance in tumors (dated by TCRdb to the early 2020s). Turning to the overall study: In Cohort 1, each fraction delivered 0.5 Gy every 2 weeks, and the prescribed total PTV dose was 6.5 Gy. Patients in Cohort 2 were given 1 Gy per fraction every two weeks, for a total of 13 Gy across 26 weeks. Patients were given nivolumab as a 240 mg flat dose every two weeks and ipilimumab at 1 mg/kg every six weeks, with both drugs delivered intravenously. Cyclophosphamide 200 mg/m2 was administered intravenously every two weeks, one day before each radiation and immunotherapy administration. Starting on cycle 1 day 1, patients took 300 mg of aspirin by mouth once a day for four cycles. The trial did not randomize participants into treatment groups. Eight patients were included in the translational analysis, namely three from the first dose cohort plus the first five from the second dose cohort.

Sequencing was carried out with an Illumina HiSeq 2500. Superscript III and a set of TRAV- and TRBV-specific primers were used to synthesize first-strand cDNA, so that both TCRalpha and TCRbeta chains were covered. TCRs were amplified with Phusion for around 21 PCR cycles, with a constant-region primer paired with the adapter attached to the V primers. Isolated mRNA was amplified with the MessageAmp II aRNA Amplification Kit, using a roughly 15-hour in vitro transcription at 37°C. The Dynabeads mRNA DIRECT Purification Kit was used to isolate mRNA for TCR sequencing. Indexed Illumina adapters were added in a second Phusion PCR of about 27 cycles, after which AMPure XP beads were used to purify the products. From the authors' description of their analysis: Using custom Perl scripts, TCR sequences that encoded the same protein were pooled, out-of-frame sequences were dropped, and the abundance of each clonotype was calculated. Any TCR sequence backed by just one read was left out of the analysis. The metrics used to describe the repertoires included Shannon entropy, Gini index, clonality, richness, and the frequency of TCRs shared between repertoires. Through fastp at Q25 and MiXCR, TCRdb rebuilt clones from the public reads, retaining in-frame beta chains. Rows are unified per CDR3 protein, each entry keeping the most common DNA and genes. These V and J calls are TCRdb output, not the study's own analysis. The sample contains some 60,000 distinct CDR3 sequences, about 25% of them found a single time. Jointly, the top ten make up roughly 6.5% of the sample.

Based on the germline V gene, the CDR1 and CDR2 sequences are MNHEY and SVGEGT. The CDR3 runs 12 residues from the cysteine to the phenylalanine. The retained sequence is limited to the CDR3, 36 bases, with the frame set at the first base. V and J lose 4 bases and 2 bases, and a span of 3 bases separates them. This clonotype was counted ten times or more. Its antigen remains unidentified. No base quality information exists; no much larger clone differs at one position. This sample's time point label indicates: before trial treatment. The donors came from RACIN, which was a single-arm phase I dose-escalation trial that paired nivolumab and ipilimumab with aspirin, low-dose cyclophosphamide and low-dose radiotherapy. To be eligible, a patient needed to have an advanced solid tumor that was TIL-negative.

The specimen was PBMCs, collected before treatment. This TCR was sampled from a male donor with rectosigmoid adenocarcinoma. This sequence uses TRBV6-2 or TRBV6-3 and TRBJ2-4, with no D gene named confidently. CDR3 sequence: CASSLPKNIQYF. The nucleotide sequence is TGTGCCAGCAGTTTACCCAAAAACATTCAGTACTTC.